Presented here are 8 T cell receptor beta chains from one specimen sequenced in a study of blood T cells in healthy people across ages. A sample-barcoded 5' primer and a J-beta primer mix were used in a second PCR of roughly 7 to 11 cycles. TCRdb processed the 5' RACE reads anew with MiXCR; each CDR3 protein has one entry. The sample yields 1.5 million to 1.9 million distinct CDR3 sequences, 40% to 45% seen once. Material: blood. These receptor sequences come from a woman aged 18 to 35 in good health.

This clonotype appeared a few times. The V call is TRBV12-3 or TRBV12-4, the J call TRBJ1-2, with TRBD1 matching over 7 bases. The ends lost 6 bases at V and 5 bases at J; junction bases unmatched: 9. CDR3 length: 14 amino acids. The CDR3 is CASSVGDSHYGYTF. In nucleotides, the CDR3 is TGTGCCAGCAGCGTCGGGGACAGCCATTATGGCTACACCTTC.

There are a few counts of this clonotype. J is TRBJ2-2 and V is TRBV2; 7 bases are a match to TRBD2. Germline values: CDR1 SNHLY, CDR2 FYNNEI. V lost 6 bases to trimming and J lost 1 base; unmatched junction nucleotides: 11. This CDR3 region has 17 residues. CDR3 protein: CASSDSSGDWNTGELFF. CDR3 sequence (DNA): TGTGCCAGCAGCGACTCGAGCGGGGACTGGAACACCGGGGAGCTGTTTTTT.

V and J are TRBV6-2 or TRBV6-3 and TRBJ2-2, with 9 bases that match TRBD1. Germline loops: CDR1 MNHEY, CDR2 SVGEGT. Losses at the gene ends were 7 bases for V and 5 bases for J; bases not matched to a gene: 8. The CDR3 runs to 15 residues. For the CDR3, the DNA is TGTGCCAGCACCTTGCGACAGGGGGTGACCGGGGAGCTGTTTTTT. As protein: CASTLRQGVTGELFF.

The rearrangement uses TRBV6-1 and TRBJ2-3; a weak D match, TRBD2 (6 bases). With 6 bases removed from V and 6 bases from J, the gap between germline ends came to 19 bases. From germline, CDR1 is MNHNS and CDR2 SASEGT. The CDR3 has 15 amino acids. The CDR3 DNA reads TGTGCCAGCAGGCCCCTAGCGACCGGAGGGGATACGCAGTATTTT. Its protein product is CASRPLATGGDTQYF.

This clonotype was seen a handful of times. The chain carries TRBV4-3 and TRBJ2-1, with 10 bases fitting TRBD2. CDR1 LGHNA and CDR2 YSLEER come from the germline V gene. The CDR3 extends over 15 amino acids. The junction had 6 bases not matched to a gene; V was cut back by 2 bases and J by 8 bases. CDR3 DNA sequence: TGCGCCAGCAGCCAAACTAGCGGGACTGGCTATGAGCAGTTCTTC. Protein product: CASSQTSGTGYEQFF.

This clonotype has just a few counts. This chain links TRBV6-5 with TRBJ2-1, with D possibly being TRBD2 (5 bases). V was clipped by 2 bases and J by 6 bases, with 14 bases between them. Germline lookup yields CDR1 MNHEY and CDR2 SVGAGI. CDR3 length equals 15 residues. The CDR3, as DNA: TGTGCCAGCAGTTACGCGGGCAGGAGGCCCAATGAGCAGTTCTTC. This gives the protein CASSYAGRRPNEQFF.

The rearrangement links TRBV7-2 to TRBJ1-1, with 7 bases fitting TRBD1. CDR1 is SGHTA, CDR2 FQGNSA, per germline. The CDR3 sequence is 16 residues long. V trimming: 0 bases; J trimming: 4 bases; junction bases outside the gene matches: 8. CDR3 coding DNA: TGTGCCAGCAGCTTAGCGACCCGACAGGGAGGCACTGAAGCTTTCTTT. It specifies CASSLATRQGGTEAFF. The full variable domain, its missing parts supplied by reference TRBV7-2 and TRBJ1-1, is GAGVSQSPSNKVTEKGKDVELRCDPISGHTALYWYRQSLGQGLEFLIYFQGNSAPDKSGLPSDRFSAERTGGSVSTLTIQRTQQEDSAVYLCASSLATRQGGTEAFFGQGTRLTVV.

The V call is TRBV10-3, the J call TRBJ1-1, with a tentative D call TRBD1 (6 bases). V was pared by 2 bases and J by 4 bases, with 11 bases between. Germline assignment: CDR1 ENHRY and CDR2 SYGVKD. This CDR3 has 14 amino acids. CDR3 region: CAISEGGGSTEAFF. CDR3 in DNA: TGTGCCATCAGTGAGGGGGGCGGAAGCACTGAAGCTTTCTTT.